A single sample is the source of the 16 T cell receptor beta chains below, sequenced in a study of technical replicates of blood from a handful of donors. TCRdb keeps only in-frame clones here, not all; method: immunoSEQ multiplex PCR. This table has about 68,000 clones, 95% to 97% appearing once. Sequencing was carried out using T cells isolated from PBMCs. The receptors originated from a human donor in good health.

This sequence joins TRBV18 and TRBJ2-7; D may be TRBD2 (6 bases). Trimming shortened V by 6 bases and J by 0 bases, and 12 bases separated the two germline ends. There are 14 residues in the CDR3. Germline V gene data show CDR1 as KGHSH and CDR2 as LQKENI. CDR3 protein: CASSPSTSSYEQYF. In DNA form, the CDR3 reads TGTGCCAGCTCTCCCTCGACTAGCTCCTACGAGCAGTACTTC. Supplemented by reference TRBV18 and TRBJ2-7, the full variable domain reads NAGVMQNPRHLVRRRGQEARLRCSPMKGHSHVYWYRQLPEEGLKFMVYLQKENIIDESGMPKERFSAEFPKEGPSILRIQQVVRGDSAAYFCASSPSTSSYEQYFGPGTRLTVT.

The chain employs TRBV19 and TRBJ1-5; TRBD1 agrees at 7 bases. Germline V gene data show CDR1 as LNHDA and CDR2 as SQIVND (reference sequence). Losses at the gene ends were 8 bases for V and 1 base for J; bases not matched to a gene: 8. The CDR3 is 15 residues long. The CDR3 coding sequence is TGTGCCAGTCTTGGGACAGAGGGAAGCAATCAGCCCCAGCATTTT. Amino acid sequence: CASLGTEGSNQPQHF.

The CDR3 coding sequence is TGTGCCTGGAGTGTAAAAGCAGCTTTCTTT. Protein product: CAWSVKAAFF. The V and J genes are TRBV30 and TRBJ1-1; D call uncertain. The CDR3 extends over 10 amino acids. In germline, CDR1 is GTSNPN, CDR2 SVGIG (reference sequence). The germline V and J ends were trimmed by 0 bases and 10 bases, with 6 bases remaining between them.

This chain links TRBV11-2 with TRBJ1-2, with D unresolved. CDR3 length: 15 amino acids. Germline loops: CDR1 SGHAT, CDR2 FQNNGV. With 1 base removed from V and 1 base from J, the gap between germline ends came to 10 bases. The CDR3 sequence is CASSLGSASNYGYTF. The CDR3 DNA reads TGTGCCAGCAGCTTAGGAAGTGCCAGTAACTATGGCTACACCTTC.

Notes on this clone: Other DNA sequences in the same sample also yield this CDR3. The chain combines TRBV5-1 with TRBJ1-5; 7 bases are a match to TRBD1. The CDR3 covers 14 residues. The V segment lost 0 bases and the J segment 7 bases; nucleotides outside the gene matches: 4. Germline loops: CDR1 SGHRS, CDR2 YFSETQ. The CDR3 DNA reads TGCGCCAGCAGCTTGGGCCAGGGGGACCAGCCCCAGCATTTT. This gives the protein CASSLGQGDQPQHF. The whole variable domain, filled in from reference TRBV5-1 and TRBJ1-5, reads KAGVTQTPRYLIKTRGQQVTLSCSPISGHRSVSWYQQTPGQGLQFLFEYFSETQRNKGNFPGRFSGRQFSNSRSEMNVSTLELGDSALYLCASSLGQGDQPQHFGDGTRLSIL.

The genes are TRBV4-3 and TRBJ1-3, with a weak D call TRBD1 (5 bases). V was shortened by 0 bases and J by 3 bases, with 9 bases between the two germline ends. This CDR3 is 15 amino acids long. Germline-derived CDR1 and CDR2 are LGHNA and YSLEER. CDR3 residues: CASSQDETVGNTIYF. The CDR3 nucleotides are TGCGCCAGCAGCCAAGATGAGACAGTTGGAAACACCATATATTTT.

This clone appeared once. Sequence at one end of the junction differs from germline and may be a read error. This sequence joins TRBV6-1 and TRBJ2-3, with D tentatively TRBD2 (5 bases). CDR1 MNHNS and CDR2 SASEGT come from the germline V gene. The CDR3 extends over 16 amino acids. CDR3 in DNA: TGTGCCAGCAGGGAAGCGACCCGGGGATGGCCAGATACGCAGTATTTT. It yields the protein CASREATRGWPDTQYF.

The V call is TRBV5-8, the J call TRBJ2-5, with 9 bases that match TRBD2. The germline gives CDR1 SGHTS, CDR2 YDEGEE. V gave up 0 bases and J gave up 2 bases; unmatched junction bases: 5. The CDR3 is 16 residues long. The CDR3 is CASSLGYSGSQETQYF. In DNA form, the CDR3 reads TGTGCCAGCAGCTTGGGTTATAGCGGGAGTCAAGAGACCCAGTACTTC.

The chain joins TRBV2 to TRBJ1-5, with no clear D. The V and J ends lost 2 bases and 5 bases respectively, with 7 bases between them. This CDR3 is built from 13 residues. Germline V gene data show CDR1 as SNHLY and CDR2 as FYNNEI. The CDR3 DNA follows: TGTGCCAGCAGTGAATATGAGGATCAGCCCCAGCATTTT. It translates to CASSEYEDQPQHF.

This clone was found once. DNA of the CDR3: TGTGCCAGCTACGGACAGGGCTCCCTGAACACTGAAGCTTTCTTT. Its translation: CASYGQGSLNTEAFF. This chain uses TRBV7-9 with TRBJ1-1; 8 bases agree with TRBD1. V trimming: 8 bases; J trimming: 0 bases; junction bases outside the gene matches: 8. The CDR3 spans 15 residues. Looked up from germline, CDR1 is SEHNR and CDR2 is FQNEAQ (reference sequence).

This rearrangement joins TRBV2 to TRBJ1-2, with TRBD1 matching over 7 bases. Losses at the gene ends were 7 bases for V and 7 bases for J; bases not matched to a gene: 3. CDR1 and CDR2 (germline): SNHLY, FYNNEI. This CDR3 contains 11 residues. Here the CDR3 DNA reads TGTGCCAGCATGACAGGGTTTGGCTACACCTTC. Protein product: CASMTGFGYTF. The full variable domain, in which reference TRBV2 and TRBJ1-2 provide the parts outside the CDR3, is EPEVTQTPSHQVTQMGQEVILRCVPISNHLYFYWYRQILGQKVEFLVSFYNNEISEKSEIFDDQFSVERPDGSNFTLKIRSTKLEDSAMYFCASMTGFGYTFGSGTRLTVV.

The rearrangement links TRBV13 to TRBJ2-1; no clear D. The CDR3 contains 14 residues. CDR1 is PRHDT and CDR2 is FYEKMQ in the germline V gene (reference sequence). Trimming pared 0 bases from V and 0 bases from J, leaving 3 bases between. CDR3 sequence reads: CASSLGSSYNEQFF. The CDR3 nucleotides read TGTGCCAGCAGCTTAGGGAGCTCCTACAATGAGCAGTTCTTC. Drawing the rest from reference TRBV13 and TRBJ2-1, the complete variable domain is AAGVIQSPRHLIKEKRETATLKCYPIPRHDTVYWYQQGPGQDPQFLISFYEKMQSDKGSIPDRFSAQQFSDYHSELNMSSLELGDSALYFCASSLGSSYNEQFFGPGTRLTVL.

The genes are TRBV7-9 and TRBJ2-3, with 9 positions matching TRBD2. The CDR3 runs to 18 residues. The germline gives CDR1 SEHNR, CDR2 FQNEAQ (reference sequence). Germline trimming cut 2 bases from V and 0 bases from J; bases unmatched to any gene: 9. The CDR3 sequence: CASSLIGFSGSSTDTQYF. In nucleotides, the CDR3 is TGTGCCAGCAGCTTAATCGGTTTTAGCGGGAGTAGCACAGATACGCAGTATTTT.

The chain uses TRBV6-1 and TRBJ2-2; D unclear. CDR1 and CDR2 from the germline V gene are MNHNS and SASEGT. CDR3 size: 15 residues. With 4 bases removed from V and 7 bases from J, the gap between germline ends came to 16 bases. This CDR3 reads CASSASGGAYGELFF. CDR3 DNA sequence: TGTGCCAGCAGTGCCTCTGGCGGAGCCTACGGGGAGCTGTTTTTT.

The chain combines TRBV15 with TRBJ2-1; no clear D gene. The germline V and J ends were trimmed by 0 bases and 15 bases, with 18 bases remaining between them. This CDR3 comprises 14 residues. Germline CDR1 LNHNV, CDR2 YYDKDF (reference sequence). In DNA, the CDR3 is TGTGCCACCAGCAGAGATATGACTGGCAGTCTTACGTTCTTC. This codes for CATSRDMTGSLTFF.

The chain couples TRBV28 to TRBJ2-5; 9 bases agree with TRBD1. This CDR3 region has 19 residues. With V trimmed by 3 bases and J by 4 bases, 18 bases remained unmatched. Germline V gene sequence: CDR1 MDHEN, CDR2 SYDVKM. This chain's CDR3 is CASSFDPTGGSGLGETQYF. The CDR3 DNA reads as TGTGCCAGCAGTTTCGATCCAACAGGGGGCTCGGGGTTAGGAGAGACCCAGTACTTC. Full variable domain (remainder filled in from reference TRBV28 and TRBJ2-5): DVKVTQSSRYLVKRTGEKVFLECVQDMDHENMFWYRQDPGLGLRLIYFSYDVKMKEKGDIPEGYSVSREKKERFSLILESASTNQTSMYLCASSFDPTGGSGLGETQYFGPGTRLLVL.